The text below deals with one T cell receptor (beta chain). The target antigen is unknown. The same CDR3 can be traced to other DNA sequences in this sample. CDR3 length: 13 residues. In germline, CDR1 is MNHEY, CDR2 SVGAGI. V lost 0 bases to trimming and J lost 7 bases, with 7 bases between them. These data belong to a study of T cell responses to AZD1222 COVID-19 vaccine. The assay was immunoSEQ multiplex PCR, and TCRdb's table has in-frame clones only and misses some. Altogether nearly 200,000 clones are present, about 93% being singletons, with the ten largest covering about 1%. Whole-study findings and limits: Along spike, vaccine-associated CD4 TCRs were found throughout, with dominance at 160-218 and 743-854. Baseline seropositivity occurred in only a handful of AZD1222 recipients.

Pooled samples include second doses given at about 4 or 12 weeks. Sample: peripheral blood, taken 28 days after the second AZD1222 dose. The receptor's source is an adult who received the AZD1222 COVID-19 vaccine. The rearrangement uses TRBV6-5 and TRBJ1-5; D gene unclear. The CDR3 sequence is CASSYSAGQPQHF. CDR3 nucleotide sequence: TGTGCCAGCAGTTACTCGGCGGGCCAGCCCCAGCATTTT.